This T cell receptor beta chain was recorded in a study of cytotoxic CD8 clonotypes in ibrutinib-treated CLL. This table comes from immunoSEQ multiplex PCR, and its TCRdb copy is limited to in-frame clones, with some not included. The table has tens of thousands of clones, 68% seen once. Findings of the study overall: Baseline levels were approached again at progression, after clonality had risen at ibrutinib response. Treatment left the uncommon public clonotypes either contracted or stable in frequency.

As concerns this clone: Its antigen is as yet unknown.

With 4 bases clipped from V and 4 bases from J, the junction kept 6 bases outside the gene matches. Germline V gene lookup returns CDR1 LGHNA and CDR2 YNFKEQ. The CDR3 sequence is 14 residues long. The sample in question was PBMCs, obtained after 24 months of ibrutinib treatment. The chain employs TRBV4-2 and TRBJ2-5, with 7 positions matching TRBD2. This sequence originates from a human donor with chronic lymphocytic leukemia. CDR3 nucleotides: TGTGCCAGCAGCCCCGGGTCGGGGGGAGAGACCCAGTACTTC. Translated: CASSPGSGGETQYF.